This T cell receptor beta chain was recorded in a study of blood T cell repertoires in COVID-19. The overall study: Spain, Italy and the United States supplied samples that represented acute and convalescent COVID-19. Sample material is recorded as cDNA or gDNA derived from T cells, B-cell-depleted T cells, or PBMCs.

CDR3 size: 14 residues. Trimming at V came to 2 bases and at J to 7 bases, leaving 5 bases not matched to a gene. From germline, CDR1 is SGHDT and CDR2 YYEEEE. This clone was seen only once. In the original workflow: Nucleated cell counts were estimated from reference gene primer amplification. Libraries were prepared by immunoSEQ multiplex PCR; TCRdb keeps only in-frame clonotypes and omits some of them. D and trimming come from the DNA, and the V and J calls and clone size come from that table. The sample lists roughly 20,000 clones; approximately 90% were seen once. Specimen: peripheral blood. The chain couples TRBV5-6 to TRBJ1-2; 10 bases are shared with TRBD1. This clonotype was obtained from a man between 65 and 85 years old with active COVID-19. The CDR3 loop reads CASSFPGQGSGYTF. The CDR3 DNA reads TGTGCCAGCAGCTTTCCGGGACAGGGGAGTGGCTACACCTTC.